These T cell receptor beta chains were read from a single sample in a study of beta chain features in type 1 diabetes. The data were produced by immunoSEQ multiplex PCR, yet TCRdb's version contains in-frame clones alone and is incomplete. The sample holds hundreds of thousands of clones; roughly 31% are singletons and the top ten take about 0.06%. The sequenced material came from naive CD4+ T cells from blood. The receptors here all came from a man aged 18 to 29 in good health. The conserved cysteine and the conserved F or W are not part of the CDR3 here. Fields, in order: CDR3 protein, J gene, V gene.

ASSSKNIQY,TRBJ2-4,TRBV18
ASSLVLAGEREQF,TRBJ2-1,TRBV5-1
ASSVEFLAGTGNEQF,TRBJ2-1,TRBV9
AWSDPAGSTGYEQY,TRBJ2-7,TRBV30
ASRNQGSGANVLT,TRBJ2-6,TRBV27
SVFGSGGSYNEQF,TRBJ2-1,TRBV29-1
ATSPQMGSGANVLT,TRBJ2-6,TRBV15
AWRTRSGTGKNIQY,TRBJ2-4,TRBV30
ATSRVGRTENTGELF,TRBJ2-2,TRBV15
AISRVADTQY,TRBJ2-3,TRBV10-3
ATSREHTGNTEAF,TRBJ1-1,TRBV15
SVSGLAGGYEQF,TRBJ2-1,TRBV29-1
ASSFRRGYTGELF,TRBJ2-2,TRBV7-2
SVVSGYT,TRBJ1-2,TRBV29-1
ASSYGGGNPKNIQY,TRBJ2-4,TRBV7-9
ASSFSPGGTEAF,TRBJ1-1,TRBV9